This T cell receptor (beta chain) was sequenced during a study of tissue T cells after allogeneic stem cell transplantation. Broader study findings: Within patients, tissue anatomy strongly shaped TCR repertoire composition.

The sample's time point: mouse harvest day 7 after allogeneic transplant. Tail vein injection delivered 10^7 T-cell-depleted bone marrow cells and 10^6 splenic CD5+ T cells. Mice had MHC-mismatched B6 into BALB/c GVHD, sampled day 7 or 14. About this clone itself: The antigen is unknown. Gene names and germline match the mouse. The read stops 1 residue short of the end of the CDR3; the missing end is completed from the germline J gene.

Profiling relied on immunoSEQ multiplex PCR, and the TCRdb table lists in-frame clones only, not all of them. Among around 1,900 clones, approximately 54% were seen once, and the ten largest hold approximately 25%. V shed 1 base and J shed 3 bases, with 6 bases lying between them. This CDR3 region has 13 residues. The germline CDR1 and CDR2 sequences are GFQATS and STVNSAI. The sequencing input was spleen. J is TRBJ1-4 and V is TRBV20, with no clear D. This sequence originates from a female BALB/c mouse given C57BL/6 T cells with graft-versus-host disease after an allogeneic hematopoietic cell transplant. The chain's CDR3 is CGARGAPNERLFF. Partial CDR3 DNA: TGTGGTGCTAGGGGGGCCCCCAACGAAAGATTATTT.